This TCR beta chain was obtained from a study of early T cells in non-severe SARS-CoV-2 infection. Study-wide context: From unsorted whole blood, bulk RNA was sequenced, and the chains remained unpaired.

The protocol attached unique molecular identifiers to individual cDNA molecules. From the 5' RACE reads, TCRdb called clonotypes with MiXCR, one entry per CDR3 protein. The sample holds fewer than 65,000 distinct CDR3 sequences, 8% to 13% seen once. This CDR3 region has 15 residues. CDR1 and CDR2 from the germline V gene are SNHLY and FYNNEI. Trimming took 4 bases from V and 7 from J, leaving 16 bases between them. Ten or more counts support this clonotype. The antigen remains unidentified. Findings and caveats of the study: VDJdb-based matching was biased toward anti-spike CD8 responses and missed private and CD4 specificities.

Source material: whole blood. V gene TRBV2 combines with J gene TRBJ1-4, with D hard to call. This sequence originates from an adult who was a healthcare worker with PCR-confirmed SARS-CoV-2 infection or an uninfected control (not recorded which). The CDR3 region is CASSGRTSAGEKLFF. DNA of the CDR3: TGTGCCAGCAGTGGGAGGACCTCGGCGGGTGAAAAACTGTTTTTT.